This T cell receptor beta chain derives from a study of blood T cell repertoires in COVID-19. Germline V gene sequence: CDR1 GTSNPN, CDR2 SVGIG (reference sequence). The CDR3 is made up of 13 amino acids. V lost 5 bases and J lost 2, with 12 bases in between. Measured with immunoSEQ multiplex PCR; TCRdb has only the in-frame clones, and not every one. The table lists about 68,000 clones, almost 85% of them singletons. This TCR was sampled from a man aged 45 to 65 with acute or convalescent COVID-19. Material for sequencing was peripheral blood. This chain connects TRBV30 to TRBJ1-2, with D maybe TRBD1 (6 bases). The chain's CDR3 is CAWRTGRNYGYTF. CDR3 nucleotides: TGTGCCTGGCGCACAGGGCGAAACTATGGCTACACCTTC.